The TCR beta chain described here comes from a study of blood T cell repertoires in COVID-19. Study background: From T cells, B-cell-depleted T cells, or PBMCs came the material, which was cDNA or gDNA.

CDR1 is LNHDA, CDR2 SQIVND, per germline (reference sequence). This CDR3 is built from 15 residues. V was shortened by 2 bases and J by 0 bases, with 9 bases between the two germline ends. Authors' data handling: Amplified reference gene primers provided the basis for estimating nucleated cell counts. Measured with immunoSEQ multiplex PCR; TCRdb has only the in-frame clones, and not every one. That table gives V, J and clone size, and the DNA gave D and trimming. This table holds 140,000 or so clones, 65% to 90% found once. The rearrangement joins TRBV19 to TRBJ2-3, with D maybe TRBD2 (6 bases). Material for sequencing was peripheral blood. This clonotype was obtained from a man aged 55 to 69 with active or convalescent COVID-19. The DNA of the CDR3 is TGTGCCAGTAGTATACTAGCGAGTAGCACAGATACGCAGTATTTT. Translating it yields CASSILASSTDTQYF. Full variable domain (outside the CDR3, taken from reference TRBV19 and TRBJ2-3): DGGITQSPKYLFRKEGQNVTLSCEQNLNHDAMYWYRQDPGQGLRLIYYSQIVNDFQKGDIAEGYSVSREKKESFPLTVTSAQKNPTAFYLCASSILASSTDTQYFGPGTRLTVL.